These T cell receptor beta chains were read from a single sample in a study of breast tumors, draining lymph nodes, adjacent tissues. TCRdb reanalysed the multiplex PCR reads using MiXCR and keeps one entry per CDR3 protein. Among about 130,000 distinct CDR3 sequences listed, around 20% were seen once. The sequenced sample was axillary lymph node tissue. All receptors come from a female donor with breast cancer. Some clones in this sample may be carry-over from other donors' samples. The CDR3 runs from the conserved cysteine through the conserved F or W. The order of the fields is D gene, J gene, V gene, clone size, CDR3 protein, CDR3 DNA. A D gene is named only where the DNA matches it firmly. Size is omitted from some rows. Given values are once, few, many or a class for expanded clones.

d_gene: -
j_gene: TRBJ2-7
v_gene: TRBV4-1
abundance: many
CDR3aa: CASSQGRDISYEQYF
CDR3nt: TGCGCCAGCAGCCAAGGCAGGGACATATCCTACGAGCAGTACTTC

d_gene: TRBD1
j_gene: TRBJ2-7
v_gene: TRBV4-1
abundance: many
CDR3aa: CASSQEVGGGYEQYF
CDR3nt: TGCGCCAGCAGCCAAGAGGTAGGGGGCGGCTACGAGCAGTACTTC

d_gene: -
j_gene: TRBJ2-1
v_gene: TRBV10-3
abundance: many
CDR3aa: CAINRQDSPMGNEQFF
CDR3nt: TGTGCCATCAACCGACAGGATTCTCCCATGGGCAATGAGCAGTTCTTC

d_gene: TRBD2
j_gene: TRBJ2-1
v_gene: TRBV28
abundance: -
CDR3aa: CASKSGGDRTSYNEQFF
CDR3nt: TGTGCCAGCAAGTCGGGAGGGGACCGGACCTCCTACAATGAGCAGTTCTTC

d_gene: -
j_gene: TRBJ1-3
v_gene: TRBV28
abundance: -
CDR3aa: CASSDTAAGNTIYF
CDR3nt: TGTGCCAGCAGTGACACAGCCGCTGGAAACACCATATATTTT

d_gene: -
j_gene: TRBJ2-7
v_gene: TRBV9
abundance: many
CDR3aa: CASSVDGAPSYEQYF
CDR3nt: TGTGCCAGCAGCGTAGATGGAGCCCCCAGCTACGAACAGTACTTC

d_gene: -
j_gene: TRBJ2-1
v_gene: TRBV7-9
abundance: many
CDR3aa: CASSFVSFLDNEQFF
CDR3nt: TGTGCCAGCAGCTTCGTGTCCTTTCTCGACAATGAGCAGTTCTTC

d_gene: TRBD2
j_gene: TRBJ2-2
v_gene: TRBV7-9
abundance: -
CDR3aa: CASSLVGGRAWGKLFF
CDR3nt: TGTGCCAGCAGCTTAGTCGGCGGGAGGGCCTGGGGGAAGCTGTTTTTT

d_gene: TRBD1
j_gene: TRBJ2-2
v_gene: TRBV30
abundance: many
CDR3aa: CAKTGENTGELFF
CDR3nt: TGTGCCAAGACAGGGGAGAACACCGGGGAGCTGTTTTTT

d_gene: TRBD1
j_gene: TRBJ1-3
v_gene: TRBV5-5
abundance: many
CDR3aa: CASRRDSSGNTIYF
CDR3nt: TGTGCCAGCAGGCGGGACAGCTCTGGAAACACCATATATTTT

d_gene: TRBD1
j_gene: TRBJ1-2
v_gene: TRBV27
abundance: few
CDR3aa: CASSLTGGGDRSYGYTF
CDR3nt: TGTGCCAGCAGTTTAACGGGAGGAGGGGACAGAAGCTATGGCTACACCTTC

d_gene: TRBD2
j_gene: TRBJ2-7
v_gene: TRBV11-1
abundance: many
CDR3aa: CASSLISGSYEQYF
CDR3nt: TGTGCCAGCAGCTTAATCAGCGGGAGTTACGAGCAGTACTTC

d_gene: -
j_gene: TRBJ2-5
v_gene: TRBV3-1
abundance: -
CDR3aa: CASSQGGRGETQYF
CDR3nt: TGTGCCAGCAGCCAAGGGGGTAGGGGAGAGACCCAGTACTTC

d_gene: -
j_gene: TRBJ1-4
v_gene: TRBV3-1
abundance: few
CDR3aa: CASSQESWGKLFF
CDR3nt: TGTGCCAGCAGCCAAGAGAGCTGGGGGAAACTGTTTTTT

d_gene: -
j_gene: TRBJ2-3
v_gene: TRBV4-1
abundance: many
CDR3aa: CASSQDLRSPDTQYF
CDR3nt: TGCGCCAGCAGCCAAGATTTGCGGTCGCCAGATACGCAGTATTTT

d_gene: TRBD1
j_gene: TRBJ2-2
v_gene: TRBV14
abundance: -
CDR3aa: CASSPRPASLRGSNTGELFF
CDR3nt: TGTGCCAGCAGCCCCCGCCCGGCAAGTCTCAGGGGGTCGAACACCGGGGAGCTGTTTTTT

d_gene: -
j_gene: TRBJ2-6
v_gene: TRBV18
abundance: many
CDR3aa: CASSYSSGANVLTF
CDR3nt: TGTGCCAGCTCATACAGTTCTGGGGCCAACGTCCTGACTTTC

d_gene: TRBD1
j_gene: TRBJ2-7
v_gene: TRBV9
abundance: many
CDR3aa: CASSVGTGAPYEQYF
CDR3nt: TGTGCCAGCAGCGTAGGGACAGGGGCCCCCTACGAGCAGTACTTC

d_gene: -
j_gene: TRBJ1-6
v_gene: TRBV2
abundance: many
CDR3aa: CASSEAQGNSPLHF
CDR3nt: TGTGCCAGCAGTGAGGCGCAGGGTAATTCACCCCTCCACTTT

d_gene: -
j_gene: TRBJ2-1
v_gene: TRBV12-3/TRBV12-4
abundance: few
CDR3aa: CASSPSGVGAGGYNEQFF
CDR3nt: TGTGCCAGCAGCCCGAGCGGGGTAGGGGCAGGGGGGTACAATGAGCAGTTCTTC